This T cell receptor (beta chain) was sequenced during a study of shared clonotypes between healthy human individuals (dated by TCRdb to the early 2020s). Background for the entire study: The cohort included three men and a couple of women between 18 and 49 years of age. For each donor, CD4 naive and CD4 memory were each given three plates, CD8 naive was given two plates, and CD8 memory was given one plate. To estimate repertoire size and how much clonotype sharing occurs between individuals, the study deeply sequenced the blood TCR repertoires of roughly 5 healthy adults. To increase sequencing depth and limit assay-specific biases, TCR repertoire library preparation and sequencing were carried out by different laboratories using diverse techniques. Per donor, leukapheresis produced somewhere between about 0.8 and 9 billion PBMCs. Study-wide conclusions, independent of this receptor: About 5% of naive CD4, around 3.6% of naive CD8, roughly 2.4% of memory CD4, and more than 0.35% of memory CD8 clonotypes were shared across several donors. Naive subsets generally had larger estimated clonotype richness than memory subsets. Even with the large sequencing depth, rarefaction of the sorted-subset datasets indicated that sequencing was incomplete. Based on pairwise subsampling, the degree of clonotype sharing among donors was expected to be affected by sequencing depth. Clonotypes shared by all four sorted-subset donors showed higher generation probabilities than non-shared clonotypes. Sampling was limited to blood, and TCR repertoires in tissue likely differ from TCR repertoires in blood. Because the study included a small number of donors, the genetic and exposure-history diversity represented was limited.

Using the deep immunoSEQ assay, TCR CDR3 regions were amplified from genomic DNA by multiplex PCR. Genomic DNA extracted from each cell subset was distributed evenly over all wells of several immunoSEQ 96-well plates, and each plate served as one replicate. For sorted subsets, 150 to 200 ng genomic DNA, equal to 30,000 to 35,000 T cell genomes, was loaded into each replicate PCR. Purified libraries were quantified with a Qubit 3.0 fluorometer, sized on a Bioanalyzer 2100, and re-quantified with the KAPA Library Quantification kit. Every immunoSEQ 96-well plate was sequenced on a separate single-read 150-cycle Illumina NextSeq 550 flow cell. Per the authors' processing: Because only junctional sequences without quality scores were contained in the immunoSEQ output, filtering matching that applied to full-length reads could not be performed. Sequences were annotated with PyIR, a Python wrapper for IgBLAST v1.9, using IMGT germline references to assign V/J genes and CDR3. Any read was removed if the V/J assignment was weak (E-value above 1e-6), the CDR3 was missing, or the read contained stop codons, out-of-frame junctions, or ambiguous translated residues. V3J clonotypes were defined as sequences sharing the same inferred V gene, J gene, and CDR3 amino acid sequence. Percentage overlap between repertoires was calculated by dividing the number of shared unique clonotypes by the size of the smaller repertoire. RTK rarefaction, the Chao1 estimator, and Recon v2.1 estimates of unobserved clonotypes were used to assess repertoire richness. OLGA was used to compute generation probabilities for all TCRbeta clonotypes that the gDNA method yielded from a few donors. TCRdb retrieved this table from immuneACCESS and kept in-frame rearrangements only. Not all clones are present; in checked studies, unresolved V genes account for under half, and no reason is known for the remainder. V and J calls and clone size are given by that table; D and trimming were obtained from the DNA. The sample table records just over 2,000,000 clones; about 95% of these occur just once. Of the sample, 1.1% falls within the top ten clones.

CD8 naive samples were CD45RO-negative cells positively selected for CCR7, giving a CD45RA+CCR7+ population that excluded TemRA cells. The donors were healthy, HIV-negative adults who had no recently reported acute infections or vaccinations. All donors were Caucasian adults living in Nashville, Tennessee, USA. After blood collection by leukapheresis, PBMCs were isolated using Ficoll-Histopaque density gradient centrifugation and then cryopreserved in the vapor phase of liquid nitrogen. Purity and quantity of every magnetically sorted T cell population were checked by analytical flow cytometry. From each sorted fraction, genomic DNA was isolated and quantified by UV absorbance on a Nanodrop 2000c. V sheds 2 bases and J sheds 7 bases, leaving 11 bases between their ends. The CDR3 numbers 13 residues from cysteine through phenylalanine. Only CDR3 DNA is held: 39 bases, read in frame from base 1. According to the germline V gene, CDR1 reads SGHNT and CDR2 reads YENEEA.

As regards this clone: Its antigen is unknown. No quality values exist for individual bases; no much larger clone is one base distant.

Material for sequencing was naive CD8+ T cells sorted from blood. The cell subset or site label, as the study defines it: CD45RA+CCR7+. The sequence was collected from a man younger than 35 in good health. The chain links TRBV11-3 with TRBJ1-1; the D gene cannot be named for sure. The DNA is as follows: TGTGCCAGCAGCTTATTCGTCGGCAGTGAAGCTTTCTTT. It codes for CASSLFVGSEAFF.